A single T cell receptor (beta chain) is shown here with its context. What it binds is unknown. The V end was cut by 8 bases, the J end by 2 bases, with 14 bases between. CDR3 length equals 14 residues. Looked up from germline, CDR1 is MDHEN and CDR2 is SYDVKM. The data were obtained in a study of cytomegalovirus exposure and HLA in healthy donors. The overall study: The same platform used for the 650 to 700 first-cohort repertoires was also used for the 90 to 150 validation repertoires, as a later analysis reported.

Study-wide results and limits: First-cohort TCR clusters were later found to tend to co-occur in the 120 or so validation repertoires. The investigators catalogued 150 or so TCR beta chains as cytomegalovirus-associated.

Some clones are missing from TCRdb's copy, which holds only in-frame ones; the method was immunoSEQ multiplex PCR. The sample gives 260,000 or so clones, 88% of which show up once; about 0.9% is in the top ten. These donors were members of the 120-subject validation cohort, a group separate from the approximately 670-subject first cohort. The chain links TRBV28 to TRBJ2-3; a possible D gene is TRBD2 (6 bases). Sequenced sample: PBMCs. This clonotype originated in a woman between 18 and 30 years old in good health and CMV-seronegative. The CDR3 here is CASGLRLDTDTQYF. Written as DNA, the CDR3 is TGTGCCAGCGGGTTGAGACTAGACACAGATACGCAGTATTTT.